The present TCR beta chain was sequenced within a study of T cell responses to AZD1222 COVID-19 vaccine. Regarding the study as a whole: An increase in Spike-specific TCR breadth and depth was observed after two AZD1222 doses. Spike was spanned by vaccine-associated CD4 TCRs, which were dominant at 160-218 and 743-854. The sample set comprised mostly white British donors with more females, and clonal diversity was possibly underestimated.

This clone was observed once. Antigen specificity is unknown. Only in-frame clones appear in the TCRdb table, and some are missing; sequencing was by immunoSEQ multiplex PCR. The sample consists of about 150,000 clones, about 88% of them appearing once. The input for sequencing was peripheral blood, taken on day 0 of AZD1222 vaccination. This sequence originates from an adult in good health.

CDR3 sequence reads: CATSRARIGQGALTEAFF. The CDR3 coding sequence is TGTGCCACCAGCAGAGCCCGAATAGGACAGGGGGCTCTAACTGAAGCTTTCTTT. The rearrangement uses TRBV15 and TRBJ1-1, with 11 positions matching TRBD1. The V gene end was trimmed by 1 base and the J gene end by 5 bases; junction bases not matched to a gene: 12. There are 18 residues in the CDR3. CDR1 is LNHNV and CDR2 is YYDKDF in the germline V gene (reference sequence).